By proportion, the clone carrying this T cell receptor beta chain is medium-sized. Its antigen is still unknown. Multiplex touch-down PCR with TRB-A/B primers amplified rearranged V-D-J TRB sequences. TCRdb re-called the multiplex PCR reads through MiXCR, storing one row per CDR3 protein. The profile covers roughly 6,000 distinct CDR3 sequences, with roughly a fifth appearing a single time and about 2.6% taken by the ten largest. This sample stems from a study of T cell repertoires in aging, cancer and after chemotherapy. Overall study: Chronic lymphocytic leukemia patients on fludarabine- or bendamustine-based regimens gave paired samples before and after chemotherapy.

Deletions cut 3 bases from V and 1 base from J, with 6 bases between. This CDR3 is 13 amino acids long. Per the germline V gene, CDR1 is LNHDA and CDR2 is SQIVND (reference sequence). Peripheral blood genomic DNA, not sorted cells or RNA, was the template. Findings of the study overall: Healthy donors lost TCR diversity with age mainly through richness, cancer patients through richness and evenness.

The sequence was collected from a human donor with a blood cancer. This chain uses TRBV19 with TRBJ2-5, with D uncertain. The sample consisted of blood. Here the CDR3 reads CASSISVQETQYF. CDR3 DNA: TGTGCCAGTAGTATCTCAGTCCAAGAGACCCAGTACTTC.